These 8 T cell receptor beta chains share one sample of origin, sequenced in a study of T cell responses to AZD1222 COVID-19 vaccine. Clones were read by immunoSEQ multiplex PCR, and TCRdb kept only the in-frame ones, dropping some. The table has 95,000 to 100,000 clones, about nine tenths seen once. Sequenced here: peripheral blood, sampled on day 0 of AZD1222 vaccination. These TCRs come from an adult in good health.

The chain uses TRBV6-5 and TRBJ2-7; TRBD1 aligns across 10 bases. V was clipped by 6 bases and J by 2 bases; unmatched bases: 4. The CDR3 runs to 14 residues. Per germline, CDR1 MNHEY and CDR2 SVGAGI. The CDR3 sequence is CASRTGGVTYEQYF. The CDR3 DNA reads as TGTGCCAGCAGGACAGGGGGCGTTACCTACGAGCAGTACTTC.

The rearrangement joins TRBV5-1 to TRBJ1-4; maybe TRBD1 (5 bases). The V end was cut by 4 bases, the J end by 5 bases, with 12 bases between. This CDR3 has 14 residues. The germline V gene has CDR1 SGHRS and CDR2 YFSETQ. The CDR3 is CASSPGRGNEKLFF. CDR3 nucleotides: TGCGCCAGCAGCCCGGGACGGGGAAATGAAAAACTGTTTTTT.

This sequence joins TRBV3-1 (or the pseudogene TRBV3-2) and TRBJ1-2, with D possibly being TRBD1 (5 bases). Germline V gene sequence: CDR1 LGHDT, CDR2 YNNKEL (reference sequence). CDR3 size: 16 residues. The V end lost 0 bases, the J end lost 4 bases, and 15 bases lay between the germline ends. CDR3 DNA: TGTGCCAGCAGCCAAGATTTAGGCCGGGACCGCTATGGCTACACCTTC. It encodes CASSQDLGRDRYGYTF.

This clone was observed a handful of times. The chain recombines TRBV7-3 with TRBJ2-2; a possible D gene is TRBD2 (6 bases). CDR1 and CDR2 (germline): SGHTA, FQGTGA. The CDR3 totals 16 residues. Between the trimmed V and J ends, which lost 2 bases and 8 bases, there was a span of 18 bases. The chain's CDR3 is CASSLGAEEGLGELFF. As DNA, the CDR3 is TGTGCCAGCAGCTTAGGGGCCGAGGAGGGATTGGGGGAGCTGTTTTTT.

V usage is TRBV6-5 and J usage is TRBJ1-6, with D hard to call. The V and J ends lost 7 bases and 4 bases respectively, with 8 bases between them. CDR1 and CDR2 (germline): MNHEY, SVGAGI. The CDR3 extends over 13 amino acids. CDR3 loop: CASNRRYNSPLHF. The CDR3 DNA reads as TGTGCCAGCAACCGGCGGTATAATTCACCCCTCCACTTT.

The rearrangement joins TRBV12-2 to TRBJ1-1; the table's D call, TRBD1, has no DNA check behind it. TRBV12-2 corresponds to a pseudogene. This CDR3 is built from 18 residues. The CDR3 protein is CASRCPGTERLMNTEAFF. The CDR3 coding sequence is TGTGCAAGTCGCTGCCCCGGGACAGAGCGTCTTATGAACACTGAAGCTTTCTTT.

The rearrangement joins TRBV7-9 to TRBJ1-1; 7 nucleotides align to TRBD1. The germline CDR1 and CDR2 sequences are SEHNR and FQNEAQ (reference sequence). J gave up 2 bases and V 5 bases, and 8 bases lay outside the gene matches. The CDR3 covers 15 residues. Written as DNA, the CDR3 is TGTGCCAGCAGCCTCCAGGGGGGGGTTAACACTGAAGCTTTCTTT. Residues: CASSLQGGVNTEAFF.

A single count supports this clone. The rearrangement uses TRBV27 and TRBJ1-5, with D possibly TRBD1 on 5 matching bases. This CDR3 has 14 amino acids. Germline CDR1 MNHEY, CDR2 SMNVEV (reference sequence). V gave up 2 bases and J gave up 5 bases, with 10 bases separating them. CDR3 region: CASSLRQGDQPQHF. CDR3 sequence (DNA): TGTGCCAGCAGTTTACGGCAGGGTGATCAGCCCCAGCATTTT.